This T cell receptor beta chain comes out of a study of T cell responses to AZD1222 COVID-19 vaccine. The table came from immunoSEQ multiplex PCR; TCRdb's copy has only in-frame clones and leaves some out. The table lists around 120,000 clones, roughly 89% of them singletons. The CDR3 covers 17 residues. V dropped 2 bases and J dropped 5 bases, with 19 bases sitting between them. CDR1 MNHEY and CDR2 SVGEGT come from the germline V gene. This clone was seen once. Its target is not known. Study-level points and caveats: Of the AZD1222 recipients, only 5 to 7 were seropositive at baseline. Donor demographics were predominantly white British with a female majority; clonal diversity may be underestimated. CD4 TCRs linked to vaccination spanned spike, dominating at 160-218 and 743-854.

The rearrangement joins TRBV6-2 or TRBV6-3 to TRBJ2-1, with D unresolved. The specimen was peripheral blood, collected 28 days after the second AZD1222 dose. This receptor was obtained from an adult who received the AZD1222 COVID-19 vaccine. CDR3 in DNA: TGTGCCAGCAGTTACCCCGAGTCTTTTTTCCCCAACAATGAGCAGTTCTTC. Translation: CASSYPESFFPNNEQFF.